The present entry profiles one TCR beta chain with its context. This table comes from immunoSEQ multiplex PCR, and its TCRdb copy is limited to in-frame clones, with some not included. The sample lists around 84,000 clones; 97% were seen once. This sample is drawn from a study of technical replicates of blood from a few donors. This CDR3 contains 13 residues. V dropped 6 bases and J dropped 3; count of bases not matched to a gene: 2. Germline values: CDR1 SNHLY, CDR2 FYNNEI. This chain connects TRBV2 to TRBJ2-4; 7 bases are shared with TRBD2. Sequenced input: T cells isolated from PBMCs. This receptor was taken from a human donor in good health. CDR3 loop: CASRLAGKNIQYF. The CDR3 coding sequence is TGTGCCAGCAGATTAGCGGGCAAAAACATTCAGTACTTC.